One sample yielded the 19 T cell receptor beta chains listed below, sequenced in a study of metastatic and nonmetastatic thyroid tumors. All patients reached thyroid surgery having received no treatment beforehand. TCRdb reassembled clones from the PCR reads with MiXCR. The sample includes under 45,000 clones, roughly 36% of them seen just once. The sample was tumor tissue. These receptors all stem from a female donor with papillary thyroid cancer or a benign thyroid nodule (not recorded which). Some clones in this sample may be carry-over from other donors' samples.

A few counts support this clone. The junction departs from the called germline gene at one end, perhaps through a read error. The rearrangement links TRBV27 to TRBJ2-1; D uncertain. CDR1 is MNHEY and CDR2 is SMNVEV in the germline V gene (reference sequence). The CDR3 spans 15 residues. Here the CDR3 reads CASILSGSSYNEQFF. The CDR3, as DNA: TGTGCCAGCATTTTATCGGGTAGCTCCTACAATGAGCAGTTCTTC.

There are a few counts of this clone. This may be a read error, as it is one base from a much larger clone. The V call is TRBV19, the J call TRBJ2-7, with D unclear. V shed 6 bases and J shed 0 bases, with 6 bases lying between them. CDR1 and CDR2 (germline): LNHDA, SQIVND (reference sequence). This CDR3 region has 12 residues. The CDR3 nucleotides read TGTGCCAGTAGGGGGTACTCCTACGAGCAGTACTTC. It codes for CASRGYSYEQYF.

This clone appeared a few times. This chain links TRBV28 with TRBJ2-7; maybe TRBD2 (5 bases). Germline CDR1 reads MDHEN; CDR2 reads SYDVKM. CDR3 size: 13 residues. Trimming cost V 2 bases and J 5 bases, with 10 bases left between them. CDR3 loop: CASSLGGRDEQYF. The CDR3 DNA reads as TGTGCCAGCAGTTTAGGTGGGAGAGACGAGCAGTACTTC.

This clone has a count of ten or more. CDR3 sequence: CATSPKVGQPKNDTNYGYTF. The CDR3 DNA is TGTGCCACCAGCCCTAAAGTGGGGCAGCCGAAAAATGATACTAACTATGGCTACACCTTC. V gene TRBV24-1 combines with J gene TRBJ1-2, with D tentatively TRBD1 (5 bases). The CDR3 length is 20 residues. With 7 bases removed from V and 0 bases from J, the gap between germline ends came to 29 bases. Germline V gene data show CDR1 as KGHDR and CDR2 as SFDVKD.

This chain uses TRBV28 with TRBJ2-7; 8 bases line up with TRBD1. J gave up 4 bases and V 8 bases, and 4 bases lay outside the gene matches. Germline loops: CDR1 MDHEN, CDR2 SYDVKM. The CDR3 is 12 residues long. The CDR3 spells CASSRTGYEQYF. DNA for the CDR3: TGTGCCAGCTCGAGGACAGGGTACGAGCAGTACTTC.

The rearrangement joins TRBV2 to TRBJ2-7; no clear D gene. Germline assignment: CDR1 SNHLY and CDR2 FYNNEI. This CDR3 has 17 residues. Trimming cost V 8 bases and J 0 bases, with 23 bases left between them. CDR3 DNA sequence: TGTGCCAGCCTCGTCCCCTCCGGGCCGCGTAGCTCCTACGAGCAGTACTTC. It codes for CASLVPSGPRSSYEQYF. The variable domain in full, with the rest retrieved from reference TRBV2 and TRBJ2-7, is EPEVTQTPSHQVTQMGQEVILRCVPISNHLYFYWYRQILGQKVEFLVSFYNNEISEKSEIFDDQFSVERPDGSNFTLKIRSTKLEDSAMYFCASLVPSGPRSSYEQYFGPGTRLTVT.

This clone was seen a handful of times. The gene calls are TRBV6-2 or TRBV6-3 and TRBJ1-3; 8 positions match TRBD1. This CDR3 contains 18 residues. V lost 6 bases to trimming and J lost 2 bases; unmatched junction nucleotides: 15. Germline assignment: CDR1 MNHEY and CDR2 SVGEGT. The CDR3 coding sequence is TGTGCCAGCAGAACCTTTGGGGATTTGACAGGGGCTGGAAACACCATATATTTT. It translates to CASRTFGDLTGAGNTIYF.

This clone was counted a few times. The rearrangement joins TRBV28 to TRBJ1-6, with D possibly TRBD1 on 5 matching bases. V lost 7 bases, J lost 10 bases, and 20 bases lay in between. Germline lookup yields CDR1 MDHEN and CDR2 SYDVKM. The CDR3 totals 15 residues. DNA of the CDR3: TGTGCCAGCAAAGACTTCAGGGCTCAAGGATCACCCCTCCACTTT. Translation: CASKDFRAQGSPLHF.

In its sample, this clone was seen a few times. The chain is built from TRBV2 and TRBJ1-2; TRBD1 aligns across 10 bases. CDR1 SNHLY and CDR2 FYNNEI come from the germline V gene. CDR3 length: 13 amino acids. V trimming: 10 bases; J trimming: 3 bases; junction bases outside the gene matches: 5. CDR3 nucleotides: TGTGCCACCCGGGACAGGGGTGACTATGGCTACACCTTC. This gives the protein CATRDRGDYGYTF.

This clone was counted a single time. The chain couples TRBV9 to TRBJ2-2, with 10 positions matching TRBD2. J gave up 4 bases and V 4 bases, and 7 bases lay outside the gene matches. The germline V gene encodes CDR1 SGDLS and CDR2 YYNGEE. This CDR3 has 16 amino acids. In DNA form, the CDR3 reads TGTGCCAGCAGCTCGAGCGGGAGGGCCTTCACCGGGGAGCTGTTTTTT. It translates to CASSSSGRAFTGELFF.

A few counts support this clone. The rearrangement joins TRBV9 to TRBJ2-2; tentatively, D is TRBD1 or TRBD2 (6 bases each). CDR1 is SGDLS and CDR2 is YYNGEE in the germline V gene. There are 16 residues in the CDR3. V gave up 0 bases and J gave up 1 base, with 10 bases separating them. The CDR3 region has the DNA TGTGCCAGCAGCGTAGTGAAGGGGGGGAACACCGGGGAGCTGTTTTTT. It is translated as CASSVVKGGNTGELFF.

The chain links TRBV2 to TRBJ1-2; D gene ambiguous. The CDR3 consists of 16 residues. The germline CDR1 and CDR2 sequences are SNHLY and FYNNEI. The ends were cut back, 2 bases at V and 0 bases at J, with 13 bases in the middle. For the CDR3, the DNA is TGTGCCAGCAGTGAATTCTCGCCCAGTTCTAACTATGGCTACACCTTC. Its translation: CASSEFSPSSNYGYTF. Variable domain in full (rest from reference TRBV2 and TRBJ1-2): EPEVTQTPSHQVTQMGQEVILRCVPISNHLYFYWYRQILGQKVEFLVSFYNNEISEKSEIFDDQFSVERPDGSNFTLKIRSTKLEDSAMYFCASSEFSPSSNYGYTFGSGTRLTVV.

CDR3 in amino acids: CASRPTGEENTEAFF. The DNA of the CDR3 is TGTGCCAGCAGACCGACCGGGGAAGAGAACACTGAAGCTTTCTTT. The chain links TRBV11-2 to TRBJ1-1; D gene unclear. The V gene's germline CDR1 is SGHAT and CDR2 FQNNGV. CDR3 length: 15 amino acids. V shed 6 bases and J shed 1 base, with 15 bases lying between them.

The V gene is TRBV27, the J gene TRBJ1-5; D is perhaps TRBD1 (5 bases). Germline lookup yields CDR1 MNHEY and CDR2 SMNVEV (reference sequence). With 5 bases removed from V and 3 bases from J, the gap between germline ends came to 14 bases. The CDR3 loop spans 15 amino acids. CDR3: CASSPCTGINQPQHF. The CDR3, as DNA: TGTGCCAGCAGTCCCTGTACAGGAATCAATCAGCCCCAGCATTTT.

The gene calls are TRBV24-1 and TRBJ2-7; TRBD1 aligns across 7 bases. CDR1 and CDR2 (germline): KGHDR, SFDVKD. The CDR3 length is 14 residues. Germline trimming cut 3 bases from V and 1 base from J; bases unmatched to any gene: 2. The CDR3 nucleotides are TGTGCCACCAGTGATGCGACAGGGTCCTACGAGCAGTACTTC. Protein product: CATSDATGSYEQYF.

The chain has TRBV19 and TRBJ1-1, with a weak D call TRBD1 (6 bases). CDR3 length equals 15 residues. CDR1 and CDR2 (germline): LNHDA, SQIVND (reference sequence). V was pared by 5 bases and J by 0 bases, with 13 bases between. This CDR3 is CASSSWDTLNTEAFF. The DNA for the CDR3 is TGTGCCAGTAGTTCGTGGGACACCTTGAACACTGAAGCTTTCTTT.

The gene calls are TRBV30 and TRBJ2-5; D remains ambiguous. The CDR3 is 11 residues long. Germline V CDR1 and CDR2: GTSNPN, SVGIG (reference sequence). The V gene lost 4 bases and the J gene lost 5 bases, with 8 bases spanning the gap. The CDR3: CAWTPGETQYF. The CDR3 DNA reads TGTGCCTGGACCCCCGGGGAGACCCAGTACTTC.

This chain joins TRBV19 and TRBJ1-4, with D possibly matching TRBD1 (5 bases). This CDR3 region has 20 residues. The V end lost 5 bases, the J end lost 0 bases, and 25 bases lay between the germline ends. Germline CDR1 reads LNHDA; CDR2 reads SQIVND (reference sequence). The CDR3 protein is CASSALGPSVLYATNEKLFF. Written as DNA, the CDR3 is TGTGCCAGTAGTGCCCTGGGGCCATCCGTTTTGTACGCAACTAATGAAAAACTGTTTTTT.

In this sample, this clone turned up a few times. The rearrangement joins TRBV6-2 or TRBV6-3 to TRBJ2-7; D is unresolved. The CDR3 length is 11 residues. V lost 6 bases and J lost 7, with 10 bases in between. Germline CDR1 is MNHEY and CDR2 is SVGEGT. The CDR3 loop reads CASRRLGEQYF. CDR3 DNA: TGTGCCAGCAGGCGGTTGGGAGAGCAGTACTTC.